This T cell receptor (beta chain) is from a study of blood T cell repertoires in COVID-19. Whole-study context: The samples span acute and convalescent COVID-19 from the United States, Italy and Spain. The analysed material was cDNA or gDNA that came from T cells, B-cell-depleted T cells, or PBMCs.

Per the study methods: Estimation of nucleated cell counts relied on the amplification of reference gene primers. Repertoires were generated with immunoSEQ multiplex PCR, while TCRdb's copy carries only in-frame clones and drops some. Clonal size and the V and J genes are those of that table, whereas D and trimming came from the DNA. Of approximately 150,000 clones listed, more than 65% are singletons. Germline V gene data show CDR1 as KGHSH and CDR2 as LQKENI. The CDR3 spans 14 residues. Trimming stripped 3 bases from V and 4 bases from J, with 12 bases between. This TCR came from a man aged 65 to 79 with active or convalescent COVID-19. The rearrangement uses TRBV18 and TRBJ1-1; a possible D gene is TRBD1 (5 bases). The sequenced material came from peripheral blood. CDR3: CASSPQGLSTEAFF. DNA for the CDR3: TGTGCCAGCTCACCCCAGGGACTTTCCACTGAAGCTTTCTTT.